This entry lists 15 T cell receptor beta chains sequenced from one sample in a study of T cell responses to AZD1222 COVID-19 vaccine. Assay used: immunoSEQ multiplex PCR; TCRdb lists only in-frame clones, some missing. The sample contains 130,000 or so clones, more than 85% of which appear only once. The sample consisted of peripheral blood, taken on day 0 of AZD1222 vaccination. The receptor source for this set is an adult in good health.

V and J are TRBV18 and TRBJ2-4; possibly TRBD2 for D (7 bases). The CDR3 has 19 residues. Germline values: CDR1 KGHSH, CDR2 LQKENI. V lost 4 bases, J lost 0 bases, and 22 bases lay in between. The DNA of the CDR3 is TGTGCCAGCTCACTGGGGGGGACACTTATCCAGGGAGCCAAAAACATTCAGTACTTC. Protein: CASSLGGTLIQGAKNIQYF. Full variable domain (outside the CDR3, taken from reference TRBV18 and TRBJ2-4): NAGVMQNPRHLVRRRGQEARLRCSPMKGHSHVYWYRQLPEEGLKFMVYLQKENIIDESGMPKERFSAEFPKEGPSILRIQQVVRGDSAAYFCASSLGGTLIQGAKNIQYFGAGTRLSVL.

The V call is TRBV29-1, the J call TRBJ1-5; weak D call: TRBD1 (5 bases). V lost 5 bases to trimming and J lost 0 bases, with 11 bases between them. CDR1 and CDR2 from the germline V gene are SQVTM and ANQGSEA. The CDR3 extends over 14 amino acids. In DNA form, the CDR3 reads TGCAGCGTTATGGTCCAGGGTAGCAATCAGCCCCAGCATTTT. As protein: CSVMVQGSNQPQHF.

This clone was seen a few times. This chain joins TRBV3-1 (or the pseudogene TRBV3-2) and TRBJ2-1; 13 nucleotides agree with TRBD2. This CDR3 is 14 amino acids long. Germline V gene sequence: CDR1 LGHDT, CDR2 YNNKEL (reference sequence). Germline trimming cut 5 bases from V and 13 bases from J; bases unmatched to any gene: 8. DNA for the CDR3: TGTGCCAGCAGCGTTCCGGGACTAGCGGGATCCCAGTTCTTC. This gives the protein CASSVPGLAGSQFF.

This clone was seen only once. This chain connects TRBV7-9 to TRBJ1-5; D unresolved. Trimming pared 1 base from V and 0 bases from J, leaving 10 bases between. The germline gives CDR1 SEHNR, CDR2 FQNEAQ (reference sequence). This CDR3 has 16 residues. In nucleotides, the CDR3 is TGTGCCAGCAGCTTAGTTGAGGGATATAGCAATCAGCCCCAGCATTTT. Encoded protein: CASSLVEGYSNQPQHF.

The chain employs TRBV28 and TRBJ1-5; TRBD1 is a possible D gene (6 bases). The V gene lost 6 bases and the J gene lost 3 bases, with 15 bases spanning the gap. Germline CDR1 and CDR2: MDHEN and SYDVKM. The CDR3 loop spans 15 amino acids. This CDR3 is CASRVPTGNNQPQHF. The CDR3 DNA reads TGTGCCAGCAGGGTCCCCACAGGGAACAATCAGCCCCAGCATTTT.

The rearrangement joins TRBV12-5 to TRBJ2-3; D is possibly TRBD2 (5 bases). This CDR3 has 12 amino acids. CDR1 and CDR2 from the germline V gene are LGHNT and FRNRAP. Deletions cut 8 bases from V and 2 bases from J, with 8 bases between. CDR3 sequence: CASSGNTDTQYF. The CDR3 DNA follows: TGTGCTAGTAGCGGTAACACAGATACGCAGTATTTT.

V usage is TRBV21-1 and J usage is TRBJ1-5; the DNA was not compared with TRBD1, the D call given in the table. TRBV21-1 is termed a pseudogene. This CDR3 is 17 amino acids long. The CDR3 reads CASSNPDRTRGNQPQHF. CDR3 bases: TGTGCCAGCAGCAATCCCGACAGGACGAGGGGCAATCAGCCCCAGCATTTT.

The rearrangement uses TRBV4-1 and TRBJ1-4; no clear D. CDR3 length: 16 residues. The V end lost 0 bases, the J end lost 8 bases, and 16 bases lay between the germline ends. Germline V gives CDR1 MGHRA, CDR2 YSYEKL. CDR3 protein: CASSQERANGEEKLFF. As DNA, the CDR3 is TGCGCCAGCAGCCAAGAACGTGCAAATGGCGAGGAAAAACTGTTTTTT.

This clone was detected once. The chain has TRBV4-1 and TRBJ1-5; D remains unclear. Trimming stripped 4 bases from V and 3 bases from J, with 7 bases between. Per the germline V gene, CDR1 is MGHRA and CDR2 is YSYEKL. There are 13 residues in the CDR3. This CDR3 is CASSPDFNQPQHF. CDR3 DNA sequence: TGCGCCAGCAGCCCTGACTTCAATCAGCCCCAGCATTTT.

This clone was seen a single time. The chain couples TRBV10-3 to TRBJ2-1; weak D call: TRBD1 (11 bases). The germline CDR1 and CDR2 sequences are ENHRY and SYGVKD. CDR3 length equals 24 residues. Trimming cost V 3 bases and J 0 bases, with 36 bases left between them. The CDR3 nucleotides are TGTGCCATCAGTGATCCTGGACAGGGGGCATTAGTAGCGGGAGGAAAGAGCTCCTACAATGAGCAGTTCTTC. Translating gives CAISDPGQGALVAGGKSSYNEQFF.

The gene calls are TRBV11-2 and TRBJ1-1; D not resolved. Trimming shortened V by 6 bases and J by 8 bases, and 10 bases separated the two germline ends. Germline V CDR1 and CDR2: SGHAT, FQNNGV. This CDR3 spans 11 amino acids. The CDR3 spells CASRDLKEAFF. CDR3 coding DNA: TGTGCCAGCAGGGACCTAAAAGAAGCTTTCTTT. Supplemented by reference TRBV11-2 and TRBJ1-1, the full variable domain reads EAGVAQSPRYKIIEKRQSVAFWCNPISGHATLYWYQQILGQGPKLLIQFQNNGVVDDSQLPKDRFSAERLKGVDSTLKIQPAKLEDSAVYLCASRDLKEAFFGQGTRLTVV.

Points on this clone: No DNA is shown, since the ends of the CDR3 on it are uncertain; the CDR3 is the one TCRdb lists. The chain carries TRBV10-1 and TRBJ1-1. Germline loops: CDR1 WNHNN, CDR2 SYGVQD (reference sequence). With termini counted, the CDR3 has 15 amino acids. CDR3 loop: CASSSSGARNTEAFF.

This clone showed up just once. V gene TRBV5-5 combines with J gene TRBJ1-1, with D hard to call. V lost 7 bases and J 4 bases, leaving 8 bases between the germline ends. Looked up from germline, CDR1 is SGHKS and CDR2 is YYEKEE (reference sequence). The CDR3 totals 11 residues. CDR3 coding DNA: TGTGCCAGCGCCGCTCTCACTGAAGCTTTCTTT. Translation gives CASAALTEAFF. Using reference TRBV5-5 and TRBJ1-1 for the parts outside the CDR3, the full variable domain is DAGVTQSPTHLIKTRGQQVTLRCSPISGHKSVSWYQQVLGQGPQFIFQYYEKEERGRGNFPDRFSARQFPNYSSELNVNALLLGDSALYLCASAALTEAFFGQGTRLTVV.

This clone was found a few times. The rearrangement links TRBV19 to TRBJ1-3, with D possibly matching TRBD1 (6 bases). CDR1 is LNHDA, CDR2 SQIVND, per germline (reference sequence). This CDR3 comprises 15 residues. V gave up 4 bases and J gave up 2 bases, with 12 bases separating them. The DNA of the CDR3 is TGTGCCAGTAGTACCAACAGGGAGACTGGAAACACCATATATTTT. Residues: CASSTNRETGNTIYF.

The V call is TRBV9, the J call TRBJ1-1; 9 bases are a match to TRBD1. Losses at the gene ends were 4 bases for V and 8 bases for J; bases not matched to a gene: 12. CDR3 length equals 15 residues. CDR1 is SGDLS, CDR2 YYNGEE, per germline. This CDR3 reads CASSKTGGPLSEAFF. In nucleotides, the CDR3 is TGTGCCAGCAGCAAGACAGGGGGGCCCCTTTCGGAAGCTTTCTTT.